This T cell receptor beta chain comes out of a study of cytomegalovirus exposure and HLA in healthy donors. With regard to this clone: Its target is unknown.

General study findings and limits: A later analysis found common viral pathogens apparently linked to several of the most significant clusters. V segments that were indistinguishable, TRBV6-2 and TRBV6-3 among them, were omitted from analysis.

Trimming cost V 1 base and J 4 bases, with 11 bases left between them. From germline, CDR1 is KGHSH and CDR2 LQKENI. This CDR3 is 15 amino acids long. Each of the donors was a healthy bone marrow donor. Use of 60 Vbeta and 13 Jbeta primers characterized the PCR. In the original processing: There were about 80 million unique TCR beta chains by a later count, and 8.5 million to 14 million of them were shared. The table came from immunoSEQ multiplex PCR; TCRdb's copy has only in-frame clones and leaves some out. The DNA gave D and trimming, while V, J and clone size come from that table. Among approximately 99,000 clones listed, around 72% were seen once.

The receptor comes from a man aged 35 to 55 in good health and CMV-seronegative. The specimen sequenced was PBMCs. The chain couples TRBV18 to TRBJ1-3; D ambiguous. The DNA for the CDR3 is TGTGCCAGCTCACCACGATCTGGGCACGGAAACACCATATATTTT. Its protein product is CASSPRSGHGNTIYF.